This T cell receptor (beta chain) originates from a study of T-cell reconstitution after alpha-beta-depleted transplantation in children. Germline CDR1 and CDR2: SGHTA and FQGNSA. The ends were cut back, 1 base at V and 2 bases at J, with 7 bases in the middle. This CDR3 contains 14 residues. As it was prepared, the TCRbeta library received unique molecular identifiers. TCRdb reprocessed the PCR reads with MiXCR, giving one entry per CDR3 protein. The sample lists some 600,000 distinct CDR3 sequences, about an eighth seen once, with 2% to 2.5% in the top ten. The specimen was PBMCs, mostly from graft donor cells, collected 360 days after TCRalphabeta/CD19-depleted stem cell transplant. This receptor was obtained from a male patient aged 10 to 17 who had a stem cell transplant for acute myeloid leukemia, so the T cells may come from the graft donor. The rearrangement links TRBV7-2 to TRBJ2-3, with unresolved D. For the CDR3, the DNA is TGTGCCAGCAGCTTAGAAGCGAACACAGATACGCAGTATTTT. Translation gives CASSLEANTDTQYF.